This is a list of T cell receptor beta chains from one sample in a study of cytomegalovirus exposure and HLA in healthy donors. This table comes from immunoSEQ multiplex PCR, and its TCRdb copy is limited to in-frame clones, with some not included. The table lists around 400,000 clones, about nine tenths of them singletons. Sequenced sample: PBMCs. Source of these receptors: a woman between 18 and 29 years old in good health and CMV-seronegative. The conserved cysteine and the conserved F or W are not part of the CDR3 here. Fields, in order: CDR3 protein, V gene, J gene.

CDR3 protein: AIRGQGAENEQF; V gene: TRBV10-3; J gene: TRBJ2-1
CDR3 protein: ASSPPGGNTEAF; V gene: TRBV27; J gene: TRBJ1-1
CDR3 protein: ASSPRGLAYEQY; V gene: TRBV18; J gene: TRBJ2-7
CDR3 protein: ASSPGQAGETQY; V gene: TRBV18; J gene: TRBJ2-5
CDR3 protein: ASTGGSGTSYNEQF; V gene: TRBV2; J gene: TRBJ2-1
CDR3 protein: ASSPGQGPYSNQPQH; V gene: TRBV4-1; J gene: TRBJ1-5
CDR3 protein: ASSSPSRDRLNIQY; V gene: TRBV27; J gene: TRBJ2-4
CDR3 protein: ASSLEGGKTEAF; V gene: TRBV5-1; J gene: TRBJ1-1
CDR3 protein: ASTLTSWGESTGELF; V gene: TRBV2; J gene: TRBJ2-2
CDR3 protein: ASSLSPWEAAYGYT; V gene: TRBV27; J gene: TRBJ1-2
CDR3 protein: ASTPIISGSRETQY; V gene: TRBV28; J gene: TRBJ2-5
CDR3 protein: ASSLTSKNEQF; V gene: TRBV27; J gene: TRBJ2-1
CDR3 protein: SVRGPDEQY; V gene: TRBV29-1; J gene: TRBJ2-7
CDR3 protein: ASRTFGQQETQY; V gene: TRBV27; J gene: TRBJ2-5
CDR3 protein: ASSAYDWGGTDTQY; V gene: TRBV9; J gene: TRBJ2-3
CDR3 protein: ASSSQVTDTQY; V gene: TRBV7-2; J gene: TRBJ2-3
CDR3 protein: ASSHLFSRNTEAF; V gene: TRBV4-1; J gene: TRBJ1-1
CDR3 protein: AWSVLGGALDTQY; V gene: TRBV30; J gene: TRBJ2-3
CDR3 protein: ASAPGGPDTQY; V gene: TRBV28; J gene: TRBJ2-3
CDR3 protein: AWSQAGGDYEQY; V gene: TRBV30; J gene: TRBJ2-7
CDR3 protein: ASRALGQSSYNEQF; V gene: TRBV28; J gene: TRBJ2-1
CDR3 protein: ASSEADRGYYEQY; V gene: TRBV6-1; J gene: TRBJ2-7
CDR3 protein: AWSVDAVGQGTEAF; V gene: TRBV30; J gene: TRBJ1-1
CDR3 protein: AWSVLRGRVGYT; V gene: TRBV30; J gene: TRBJ1-2
CDR3 protein: ASSIVSGTDTQY; V gene: TRBV19; J gene: TRBJ2-3
CDR3 protein: ASSLEAGGNTGELF; V gene: TRBV13; J gene: TRBJ2-2
CDR3 protein: ASSLGQYYQETQY; V gene: TRBV7-6; J gene: TRBJ2-5
CDR3 protein: ASSLGLAGASNTGELF; V gene: TRBV5-4; J gene: TRBJ2-2
CDR3 protein: ASSLSPRQGPDEQF; V gene: TRBV27; J gene: TRBJ2-1
CDR3 protein: ASSLSWGQGKETQY; V gene: TRBV5-1; J gene: TRBJ2-5
CDR3 protein: ASSLAGNEQY; V gene: TRBV10-1; J gene: TRBJ2-7
CDR3 protein: ASSLTLLARNEQF; V gene: TRBV5-4; J gene: TRBJ2-1
CDR3 protein: ASSDSGGAYGYT; V gene: TRBV6-4; J gene: TRBJ1-2
CDR3 protein: ASSIPQGTEAF; V gene: TRBV19; J gene: TRBJ1-1
CDR3 protein: ASSSSAGGDYEQY; V gene: TRBV28; J gene: TRBJ2-7
CDR3 protein: ASSSVTDRTNSPLH; V gene: TRBV28; J gene: TRBJ1-6
CDR3 protein: ASSINKRGPPDTQY; V gene: TRBV5-1; J gene: TRBJ2-3
CDR3 protein: ASSIPSSGRRHNEQF; V gene: TRBV19; J gene: TRBJ2-1
CDR3 protein: ACRRYTGTGDTEAF; V gene: TRBV30; J gene: TRBJ1-1
CDR3 protein: ASSLRWGETDTQY; V gene: TRBV5-6; J gene: TRBJ2-3
CDR3 protein: ASSFPGANVLT; V gene: TRBV28; J gene: TRBJ2-6
CDR3 protein: ASRPGQGRETQY; V gene: TRBV2; J gene: TRBJ2-5
CDR3 protein: ASSSIFGGQGTGPQH; V gene: TRBV28; J gene: TRBJ1-5
CDR3 protein: ASSESIQGSQGYT; V gene: TRBV10-2; J gene: TRBJ1-2
CDR3 protein: ACLEGTRTGELF; V gene: TRBV30; J gene: TRBJ2-2
CDR3 protein: ASSLLVEGATNEKLF; V gene: TRBV13; J gene: TRBJ1-4
CDR3 protein: ASSLSYKWRGDYNEQF; V gene: TRBV27; J gene: TRBJ2-1
CDR3 protein: AIRTGGDTGELF; V gene: TRBV28; J gene: TRBJ2-2